The T cell receptor beta chain described here comes from a study of blood T cell repertoires in COVID-19. The study drew participants aged about 18 to 90 years from some 25 US areas. Donors in Cohort 3 counted as recovered after two negative PCRs, clearance, or symptom resolution. The table came from immunoSEQ multiplex PCR; TCRdb's copy has only in-frame clones and leaves some out. The sample contains roughly 150,000 clones, about four fifths of which appear only once. The germline V and J ends were trimmed by 1 base and 2 bases, with 17 bases remaining between them. The CDR3 totals 17 residues. The germline CDR1 and CDR2 sequences are SGHDN and FVKESK.

The TCR comes from a man in his sixties who had recovered from COVID-19. The V and J genes are TRBV14 and TRBJ1-2, with D unresolved. The specimen sequenced was PBMCs or T cells enriched from blood (not recorded which). CDR3 amino acids: CASSQVRPGLNNYGYTF. In nucleotides, the CDR3 is TGTGCCAGCAGCCAAGTACGTCCGGGTCTAAACAACTATGGCTACACCTTC. The full variable domain, rest sourced from reference TRBV14 and TRBJ1-2, is EAGVTQFPSHSVIEKGQTVTLRCDPISGHDNLYWYRRVMGKEIKFLLHFVKESKQDESGMPNNRFLAERTGGTYSTLKVQPAELEDSGVYFCASSQVRPGLNNYGYTFGSGTRLTVV.